A selection of T cell receptor beta chains follows, all from one sample in a study of shared clonotypes between healthy human individuals. Method: immunoSEQ multiplex PCR; TCRdb's copy keeps in-frame clones and lacks some. The sample lists 1.4 million to 1.5 million clones; roughly 96% were seen once. The source material was naive CD4+ T cells sorted from blood. Receptor source: a young man in good health. The CDR3 runs from the conserved cysteine through the conserved F or W. A D gene is named only where the DNA matches it firmly. Only some rows state a clone size, as once, few, many or a class for expanded clones.

V gene	J gene	D gene	clone size	CDR3 protein	CDR3 DNA
TRBV7-9	TRBJ2-7	NA	NA	CASSSPALSYEQYF	TGTGCCAGCAGCTCGCCGGCGCTCAGCTACGAGCAGTACTTC
TRBV4-2	TRBJ2-1	TRBD2	NA	CASSQGGGTYNEQFF	TGTGCCAGCAGCCAAGGGGGAGGGACCTACAATGAGCAGTTCTTC
TRBV5-6	TRBJ2-1	TRBD2	NA	CASSLASGRRYNEQFF	TGTGCCAGCAGCCTCGCTAGCGGGAGGCGGTACAATGAGCAGTTCTTC
TRBV15	TRBJ1-5	NA	NA	CATSRSDQPQHF	TGTGCCACCAGCAGATCAGACCAGCCCCAGCATTTT
TRBV2	TRBJ1-2	NA	NA	CASSSRRGGATYGYTF	TGTGCCAGCAGTTCCCGTCGTGGAGGGGCGACCTATGGCTACACCTTC
TRBV5-1	TRBJ2-2	TRBD2	NA	CASSFSGSAPGELFF	TGCGCCAGCAGCTTTAGCGGGAGTGCCCCCGGGGAGCTGTTTTTT
TRBV2	TRBJ2-7	NA	NA	CANEGRGGLDEQYF	TGTGCCAACGAGGGCAGGGGCGGGCTGGACGAGCAGTACTTC
TRBV5-1	TRBJ2-1	NA	NA	CASSRVYNEQFF	TGCGCCAGCAGCCGGGTTTACAATGAGCAGTTCTTC
TRBV5-1	TRBJ2-1	NA	NA	CASNSRGTIGEQFF	TGCGCCAGCAACTCTCGAGGGACCATAGGGGAGCAGTTCTTC
TRBV19	TRBJ2-7	TRBD1	NA	CASSTRDRSIGEQYF	TGTGCCAGTAGTACCCGGGACAGATCAATCGGCGAGCAGTACTTC
TRBV7-2	TRBJ2-7	NA	NA	CASSLAKTAPPYEQYF	TGTGCCAGCAGCTTAGCGAAGACAGCACCACCCTACGAGCAGTACTTC
TRBV28	TRBJ1-4	NA	NA	CASSSKGGGHEKLFF	TGTGCCAGCAGTTCGAAGGGTGGTGGGCATGAAAAACTGTTTTTT
TRBV9	TRBJ2-2	NA	NA	CASSVAASLLAGELFF	TGTGCCAGCAGCGTAGCTGCTAGCTTGTTGGCCGGGGAGCTGTTTTTT
TRBV7-2	TRBJ2-2	NA	NA	CASSLEAASNTGELFF	TGTGCCAGCAGCTTAGAAGCAGCATCGAACACCGGGGAGCTGTTTTTT
TRBV10-2	TRBJ2-6	NA	NA	CASSPLEILSSGANVLTF	TGCGCCAGTTCCCCCCTGGAGATTTTGTCCTCTGGGGCCAACGTCCTGACTTTC
TRBV6-1	TRBJ2-7	TRBD2	NA	CASGTSGSREQYF	TGTGCCAGTGGGACTAGCGGGAGCAGAGAGCAGTACTTC
TRBV28	TRBJ1-2	NA	NA	CASRNVYGYTF	TGTGCCAGCCGGAATGTCTATGGCTACACCTTC
TRBV4-2	TRBJ2-7	TRBD2	NA	CASGLGTSVDEQYF	TGTGCCAGCGGCCTAGGGACTAGCGTTGACGAGCAGTACTTC
TRBV7-8	TRBJ2-7	TRBD1	once	CASSLATGAYSYEQYF	TGTGCCAGCAGCTTAGCTACAGGGGCTTACTCCTACGAGCAGTACTTC
TRBV7-2	TRBJ2-7	NA	NA	CASSFSGSDHEQYF	TGTGCCAGCAGCTTCTCCGGGAGTGATCACGAGCAGTACTTC
TRBV6-1	TRBJ2-7	TRBD2	NA	CASSESHGRVTYF	TGTGCCAGCAGTGAATCCCACGGGAGGGTGACGTACTTC
TRBV10-3	TRBJ2-5	NA	NA	CAISESLGAETQYF	TGTGCCATCAGTGAGTCGCTGGGGGCCGAGACCCAGTACTTC
TRBV13	TRBJ2-1	NA	NA	CASSLGGVGFF	TGTGCCAGCAGCTTAGGCGGAGTTGGGTTCTTC
TRBV9	TRBJ2-5	NA	NA	CASSVGLTSSETQYF	TGTGCCAGCAGCGTAGGTTTGACTAGTAGCGAGACCCAGTACTTC
TRBV5-1	TRBJ2-2	TRBD1	NA	CASSPGTGEVGELFF	TGCGCCAGCAGCCCCGGGACAGGGGAGGTCGGGGAGCTGTTTTTT
TRBV9	TRBJ2-2	NA	NA	CASSVGASQTGELFF	TGTGCCAGCAGCGTTGGGGCTAGCCAGACCGGGGAGCTGTTTTTT
TRBV28	TRBJ2-7	NA	NA	CASSSPPLVYEQYF	TGTGCCAGCAGTTCCCCCCCGTTGGTCTACGAGCAGTACTTC
TRBV6-1	TRBJ1-1	NA	NA	CATELNTEAFF	TGTGCCACCGAATTGAACACTGAAGCTTTCTTT
TRBV5-1	TRBJ2-1	TRBD2	NA	CASSASGTTLGEQFF	TGCGCCAGCAGCGCGTCTGGGACTACCCTTGGGGAGCAGTTCTTC
TRBV7-9	TRBJ2-1	NA	NA	CASSLVSGVGNNEQFF	TGTGCCAGCAGCTTAGTTTCAGGGGTGGGGAACAATGAGCAGTTCTTC
TRBV9	TRBJ1-1	TRBD1	NA	CASSARPGTGEGGAFF	TGTGCCAGCAGCGCGAGACCCGGGACAGGGGAAGGAGGAGCTTTCTTT
TRBV12-5	TRBJ2-1	TRBD1	NA	CASGFRRTGSEQFF	TGTGCTAGTGGTTTTCGCCGGACAGGGAGTGAGCAGTTCTTC
TRBV6-4	TRBJ2-2	NA	NA	CASSEGARTGELFF	TGTGCCAGCAGTGAGGGGGCGCGGACCGGGGAGCTGTTTTTT
TRBV29-1	TRBJ2-5	NA	NA	CSVERQTQETQYF	TGCAGCGTTGAAAGACAGACGCAAGAGACCCAGTACTTC
TRBV25-1	TRBJ1-3	TRBD1	NA	CASSRGQGGGNTIYF	TGTGCCAGCAGCAGAGGACAGGGAGGAGGAAACACCATATATTTT
TRBV5-1	TRBJ2-1	NA	NA	CASSPARGGRIINEQFF	TGCGCCAGCAGCCCCGCGAGAGGGGGTAGGATAATCAATGAGCAGTTCTTC
TRBV5-4	TRBJ1-3	NA	NA	CASSTPGSGNTIYF	TGTGCCAGCAGCACGCCGGGGTCTGGAAACACCATATATTTT
TRBV29-1	TRBJ2-3	NA	NA	CSVPRTATDTQYF	TGCAGCGTTCCTAGGACAGCCACAGATACGCAGTATTTT
TRBV19	TRBJ2-5	TRBD2	NA	CASSIGGLAGGETQYF	TGTGCCAGTAGTATAGGGGGACTAGCGGGAGGAGAGACCCAGTACTTC
TRBV6-1	TRBJ2-7	NA	NA	CASSLGPMTSYEQYF	TGTGCCAGCAGCCTGGGACCGATGACATCCTACGAGCAGTACTTC
TRBV2	TRBJ2-7	NA	NA	CASIKEGGLTYEQYF	TGTGCCAGCATAAAGGAGGGAGGATTAACCTACGAGCAGTACTTC
TRBV6-5	TRBJ1-2	NA	NA	CASSYGGGTWIYGYTF	TGTGCCAGCAGTTACGGAGGAGGCACTTGGATTTATGGCTACACCTTC
TRBV19	TRBJ2-1	TRBD2	NA	CASSVSGRAIYEQFF	TGTGCCAGTAGTGTGAGCGGGAGGGCCATTTATGAGCAGTTCTTC
TRBV30	TRBJ2-7	TRBD1	once	CAWRFAGGTYEQYF	TGTGCCTGGAGGTTTGCAGGGGGAACCTACGAGCAGTACTTC
TRBV7-2	TRBJ2-3	NA	NA	CASQEGQLSTDTQYF	TGTGCCAGCCAGGAGGGGCAACTTAGCACAGATACGCAGTATTTT
TRBV7-9	TRBJ1-5	NA	NA	CASSLESWGGNQPQHF	TGTGCCAGCAGCTTAGAGTCCTGGGGTGGCAATCAGCCCCAGCATTTT
TRBV25-1	TRBJ2-3	NA	NA	CASSEFQQANGDTQYF	TGTGCCAGCAGTGAATTTCAACAGGCGAATGGGGATACGCAGTATTTT
TRBV10-3	TRBJ2-3	NA	once	CAISESNSRESTDTQYF	TGTGCCATCAGTGAGTCGAACTCTCGGGAGAGCACAGATACGCAGTATTTT
TRBV5-1	TRBJ2-5	TRBD1	NA	CASSERTGAGETQYF	TGCGCCAGCAGCGAAAGGACAGGGGCGGGAGAGACCCAGTACTTC
TRBV9	TRBJ2-1	TRBD1	NA	CASSGWDRGRFGNYNEQFF	TGTGCCAGCAGCGGATGGGACAGGGGAAGGTTTGGTAACTACAATGAGCAGTTCTTC
TRBV9	TRBJ2-1	NA	NA	CASSTRAPVERFNNEQFF	TGTGCCAGCAGCACCCGTGCGCCGGTCGAACGATTTAACAATGAGCAGTTCTTC
TRBV2	TRBJ2-5	NA	NA	CASRNVGETQYF	TGTGCCAGCAGAAATGTAGGGGAGACCCAGTACTTC
TRBV25-1	TRBJ2-7	NA	NA	CASSPQEARAYEQYF	TGTGCCAGCAGTCCCCAAGAGGCCCGTGCCTACGAGCAGTACTTC
TRBV6-4	TRBJ2-3	TRBD2	NA	CASSPSGRAFGDTQYF	TGTGCCAGCAGCCCTAGCGGGAGGGCCTTCGGAGATACGCAGTATTTT
TRBV28	TRBJ2-1	TRBD2	once	CASSFPEGGGSSYNEQFF	TGTGCCAGCAGTTTCCCAGAAGGCGGCGGGAGCTCCTACAATGAGCAGTTCTTC